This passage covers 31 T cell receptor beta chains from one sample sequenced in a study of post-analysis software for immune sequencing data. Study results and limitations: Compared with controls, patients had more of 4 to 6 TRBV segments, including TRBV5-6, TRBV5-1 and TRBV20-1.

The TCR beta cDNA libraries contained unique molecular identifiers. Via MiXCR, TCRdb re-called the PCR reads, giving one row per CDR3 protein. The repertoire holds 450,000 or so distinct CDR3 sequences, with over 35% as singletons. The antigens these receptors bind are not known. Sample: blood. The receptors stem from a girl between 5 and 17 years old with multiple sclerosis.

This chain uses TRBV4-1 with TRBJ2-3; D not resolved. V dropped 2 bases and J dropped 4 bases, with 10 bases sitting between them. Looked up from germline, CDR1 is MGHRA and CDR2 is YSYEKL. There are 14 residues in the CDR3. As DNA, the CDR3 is TGCGCCAGCAGCCAATCGTACGTGGCAGATACGCAGTATTTT. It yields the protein CASSQSYVADTQYF.

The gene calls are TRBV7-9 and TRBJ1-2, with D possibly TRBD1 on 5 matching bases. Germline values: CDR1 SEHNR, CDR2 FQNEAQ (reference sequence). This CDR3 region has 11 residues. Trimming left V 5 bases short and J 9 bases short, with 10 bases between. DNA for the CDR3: TGTGCCAGCAGCGGGGGGGAGCGCTACACCTTC. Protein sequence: CASSGGERYTF.

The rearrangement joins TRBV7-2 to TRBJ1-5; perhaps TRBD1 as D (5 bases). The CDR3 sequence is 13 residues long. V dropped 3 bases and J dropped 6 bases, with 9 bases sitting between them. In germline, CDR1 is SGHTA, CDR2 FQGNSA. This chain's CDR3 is CASSLGVFQPQHF. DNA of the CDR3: TGTGCCAGCAGCTTGGGGGTTTTTCAGCCCCAGCATTTT. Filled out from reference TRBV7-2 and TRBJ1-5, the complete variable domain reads GAGVSQSPSNKVTEKGKDVELRCDPISGHTALYWYRQSLGQGLEFLIYFQGNSAPDKSGLPSDRFSAERTGGSVSTLTIQRTQQEDSAVYLCASSLGVFQPQHFGDGTRLSIL.

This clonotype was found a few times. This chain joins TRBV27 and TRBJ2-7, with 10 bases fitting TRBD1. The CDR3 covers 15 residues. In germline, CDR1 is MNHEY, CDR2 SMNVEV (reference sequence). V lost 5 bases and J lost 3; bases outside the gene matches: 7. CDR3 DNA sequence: TGTGCCAGCAGTCCTCGGGGGACAGGGGACTACGAGCAGTACTTC. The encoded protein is CASSPRGTGDYEQYF.

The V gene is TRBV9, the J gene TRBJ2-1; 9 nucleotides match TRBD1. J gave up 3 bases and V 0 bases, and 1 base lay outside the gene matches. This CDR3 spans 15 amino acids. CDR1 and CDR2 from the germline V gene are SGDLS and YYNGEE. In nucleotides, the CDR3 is TGTGCCAGCAGCGTAGCGACAGGGGGCTACAATGAGCAGTTCTTC. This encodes CASSVATGGYNEQFF.

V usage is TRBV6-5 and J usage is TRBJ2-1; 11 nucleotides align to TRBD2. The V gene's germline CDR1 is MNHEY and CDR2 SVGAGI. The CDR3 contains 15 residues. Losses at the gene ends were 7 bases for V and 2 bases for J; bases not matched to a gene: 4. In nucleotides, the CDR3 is TGTGCCAGCAATGTAGCGGGGGGGGCCTACAATGAGCAGTTCTTC. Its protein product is CASNVAGGAYNEQFF.

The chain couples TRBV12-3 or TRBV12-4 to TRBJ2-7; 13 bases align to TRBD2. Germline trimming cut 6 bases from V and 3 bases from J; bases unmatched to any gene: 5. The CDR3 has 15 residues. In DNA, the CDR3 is TGTGCCAGCAGCCTTGGACTAGCGGGGGACTACGAGCAGTACTTC. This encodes CASSLGLAGDYEQYF.

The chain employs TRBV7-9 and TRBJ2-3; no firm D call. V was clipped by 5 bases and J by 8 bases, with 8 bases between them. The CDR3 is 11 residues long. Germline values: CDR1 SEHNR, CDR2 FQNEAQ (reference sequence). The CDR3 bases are TGTGCCAGCAGCCCCGACCGTACGCAGTATTTT. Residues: CASSPDRTQYF.

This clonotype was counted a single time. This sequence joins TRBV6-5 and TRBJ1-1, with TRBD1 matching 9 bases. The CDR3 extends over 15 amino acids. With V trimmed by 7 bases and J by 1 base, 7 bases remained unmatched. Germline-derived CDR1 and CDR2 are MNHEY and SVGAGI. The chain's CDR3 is CASKTGGGGNTEAFF. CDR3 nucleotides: TGTGCCAGCAAAACAGGGGGCGGGGGGAACACTGAAGCTTTCTTT.

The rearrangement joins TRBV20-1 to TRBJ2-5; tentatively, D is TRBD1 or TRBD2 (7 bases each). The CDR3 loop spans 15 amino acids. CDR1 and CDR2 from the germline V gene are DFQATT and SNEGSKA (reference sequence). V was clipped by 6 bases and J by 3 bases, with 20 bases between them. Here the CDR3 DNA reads TGCAGTGCCCTCCAGGGGGGGTCAGGGAAAGAGACCCAGTACTTC. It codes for CSALQGGSGKETQYF.

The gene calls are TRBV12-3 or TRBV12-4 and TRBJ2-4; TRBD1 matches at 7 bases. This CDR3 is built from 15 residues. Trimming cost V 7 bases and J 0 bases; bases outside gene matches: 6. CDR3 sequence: CASTIGQAAKNIQYF. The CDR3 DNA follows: TGTGCCAGCACCATAGGACAGGCAGCCAAAAACATTCAGTACTTC.

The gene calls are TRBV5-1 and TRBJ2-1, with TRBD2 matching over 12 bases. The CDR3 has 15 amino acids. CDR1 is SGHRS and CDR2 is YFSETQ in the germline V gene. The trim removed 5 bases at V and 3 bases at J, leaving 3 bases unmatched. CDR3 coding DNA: TGCGCCAGCAGGGTGACTAGCGGGAGCTACAATGAGCAGTTCTTC. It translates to CASRVTSGSYNEQFF.

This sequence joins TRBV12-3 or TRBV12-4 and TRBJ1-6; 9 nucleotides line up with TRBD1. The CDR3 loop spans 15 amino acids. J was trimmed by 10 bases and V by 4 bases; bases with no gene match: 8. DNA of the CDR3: TGTGCCAGCAGTTCCCCCGGGACAGGGCAATCACCCCTCCACTTT. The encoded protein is CASSSPGTGQSPLHF.

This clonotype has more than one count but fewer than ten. CDR3 protein: CASSEGRVAGGGGELFF. In DNA, the CDR3 is TGCGCCAGCAGTGAAGGTCGGGTAGCGGGAGGAGGCGGGGAGCTGTTTTTT. The chain has TRBV10-2 and TRBJ2-2; TRBD2 agrees at 10 bases. Germline V gene sequence: CDR1 WSHSY, CDR2 SAAADI. Germline trimming cut 3 bases from V and 7 bases from J; bases unmatched to any gene: 11. The CDR3 totals 17 residues.

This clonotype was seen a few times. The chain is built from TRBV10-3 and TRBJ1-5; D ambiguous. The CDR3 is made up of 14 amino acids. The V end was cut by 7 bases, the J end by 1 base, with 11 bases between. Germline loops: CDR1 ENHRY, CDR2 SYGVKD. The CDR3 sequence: CAIKDPGSNQPQHF. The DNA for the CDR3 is TGTGCCATCAAAGACCCGGGGAGCAATCAGCCCCAGCATTTT.

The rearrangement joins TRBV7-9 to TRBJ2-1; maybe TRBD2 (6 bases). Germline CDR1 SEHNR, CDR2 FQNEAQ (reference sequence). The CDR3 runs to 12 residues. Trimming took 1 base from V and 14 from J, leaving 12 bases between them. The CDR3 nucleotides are TGTGCCAGCAGCTTAGGTCGCCTAGCGAAGTTCTTC. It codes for CASSLGRLAKFF.

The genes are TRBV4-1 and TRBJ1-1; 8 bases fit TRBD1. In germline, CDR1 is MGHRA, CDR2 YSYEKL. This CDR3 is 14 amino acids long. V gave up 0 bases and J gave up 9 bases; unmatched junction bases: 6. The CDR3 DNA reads TGCGCCAGCAGCCAAGAAGGGGGGACAGGTAAAGCTTTCTTT. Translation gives CASSQEGGTGKAFF.

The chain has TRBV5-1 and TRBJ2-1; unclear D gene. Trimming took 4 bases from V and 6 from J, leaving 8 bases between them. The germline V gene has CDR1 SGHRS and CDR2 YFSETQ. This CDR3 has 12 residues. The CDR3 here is CASSRTCNEQFF. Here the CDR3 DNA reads TGCGCCAGCAGCCGAACCTGCAATGAGCAGTTCTTC.

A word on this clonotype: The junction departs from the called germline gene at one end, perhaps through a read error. The CDR3 bases are TGCGCCAGCAGCTTACGACAGGGGGCTAATTCACCCCGCCACTTT. It specifies CASSLRQGANSPRHF. This chain joins TRBV5-1 and TRBJ1-6, with TRBD1 identical over 10 bases. Germline values: CDR1 SGHRS, CDR2 YFSETQ. The length of the CDR3 is 15 residues.

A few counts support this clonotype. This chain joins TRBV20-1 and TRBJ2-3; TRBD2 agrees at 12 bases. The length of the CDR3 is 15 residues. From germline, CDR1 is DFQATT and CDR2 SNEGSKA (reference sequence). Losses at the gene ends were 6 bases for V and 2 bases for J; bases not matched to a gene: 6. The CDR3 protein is CSAPGLAGYTDTQYF. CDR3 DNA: TGCAGTGCACCCGGACTAGCGGGGTACACAGATACGCAGTATTTT.

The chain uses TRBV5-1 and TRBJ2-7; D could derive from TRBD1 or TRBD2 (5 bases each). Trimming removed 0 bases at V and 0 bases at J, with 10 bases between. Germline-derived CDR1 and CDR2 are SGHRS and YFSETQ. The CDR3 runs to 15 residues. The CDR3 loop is CASSLVEGPSYEQYF. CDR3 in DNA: TGCGCCAGCAGCTTGGTTGAGGGGCCCTCCTACGAGCAGTACTTC.

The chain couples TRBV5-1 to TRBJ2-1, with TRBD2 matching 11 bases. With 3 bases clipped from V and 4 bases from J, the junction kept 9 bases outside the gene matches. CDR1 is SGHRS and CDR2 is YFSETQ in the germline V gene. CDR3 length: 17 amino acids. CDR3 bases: TGCGCCAGCAGCTCGGGGACTAGCGGACCCTTATACAATGAGCAGTTCTTC. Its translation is CASSSGTSGPLYNEQFF.

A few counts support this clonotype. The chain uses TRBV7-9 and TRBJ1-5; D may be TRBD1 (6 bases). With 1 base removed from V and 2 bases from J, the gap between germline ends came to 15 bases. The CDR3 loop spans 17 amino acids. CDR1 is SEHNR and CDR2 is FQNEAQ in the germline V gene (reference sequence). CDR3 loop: CASSLGGGFVRNQPQHF. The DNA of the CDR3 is TGTGCCAGCAGCTTAGGAGGGGGGTTTGTGCGCAATCAGCCCCAGCATTTT.

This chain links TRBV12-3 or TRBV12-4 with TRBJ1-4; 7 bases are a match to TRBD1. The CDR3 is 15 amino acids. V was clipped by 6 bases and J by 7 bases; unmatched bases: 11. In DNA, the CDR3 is TGTGCCAGCAGCCTCTCCGACAGGGTCGGTGAAAAACTGTTTTTT. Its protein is CASSLSDRVGEKLFF.

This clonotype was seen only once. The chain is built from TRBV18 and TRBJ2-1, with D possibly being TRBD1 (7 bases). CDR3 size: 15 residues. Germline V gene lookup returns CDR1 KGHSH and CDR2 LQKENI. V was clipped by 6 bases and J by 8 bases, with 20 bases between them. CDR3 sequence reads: CASSRSEGAVDEQFF. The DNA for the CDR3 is TGTGCCAGCTCCCGATCGGAGGGGGCCGTGGATGAGCAGTTCTTC. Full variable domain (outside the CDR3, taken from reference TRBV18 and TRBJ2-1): NAGVMQNPRHLVRRRGQEARLRCSPMKGHSHVYWYRQLPEEGLKFMVYLQKENIIDESGMPKERFSAEFPKEGPSILRIQQVVRGDSAAYFCASSRSEGAVDEQFFGPGTRLTVL.

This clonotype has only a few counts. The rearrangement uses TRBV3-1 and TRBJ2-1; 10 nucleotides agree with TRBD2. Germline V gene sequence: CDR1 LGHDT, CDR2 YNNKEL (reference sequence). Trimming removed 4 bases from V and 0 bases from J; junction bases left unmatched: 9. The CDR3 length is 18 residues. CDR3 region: CASSPGLAASSSYNEQFF. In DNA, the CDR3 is TGTGCCAGCAGCCCAGGACTAGCGGCTTCGAGCTCCTACAATGAGCAGTTCTTC.

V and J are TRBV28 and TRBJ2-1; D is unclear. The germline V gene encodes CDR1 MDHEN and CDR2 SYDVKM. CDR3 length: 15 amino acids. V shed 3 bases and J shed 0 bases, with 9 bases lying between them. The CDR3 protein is CASSLPRNSYNEQFF. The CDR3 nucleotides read TGTGCCAGCAGTTTGCCTAGAAACTCCTACAATGAGCAGTTCTTC.

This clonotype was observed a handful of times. The CDR3 DNA reads TGTGCCAGCAGCTGGCGTCCGGGGGAGACCCAGTACTTC. This gives the protein CASSWRPGETQYF. This sequence joins TRBV7-3 and TRBJ2-5, with a weak D call TRBD2 (5 bases). Germline-derived CDR1 and CDR2 are SGHTA and FQGTGA. V was trimmed by 4 bases and J by 5 bases, leaving 11 bases between them. This CDR3 has 13 residues.

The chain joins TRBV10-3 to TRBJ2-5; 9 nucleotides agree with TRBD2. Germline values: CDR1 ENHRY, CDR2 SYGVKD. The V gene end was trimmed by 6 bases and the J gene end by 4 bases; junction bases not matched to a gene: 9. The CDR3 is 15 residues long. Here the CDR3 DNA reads TGTGCCATCAGGGAATTAGCGGGAGACACAGAGACCCAGTACTTC. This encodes CAIRELAGDTETQYF.

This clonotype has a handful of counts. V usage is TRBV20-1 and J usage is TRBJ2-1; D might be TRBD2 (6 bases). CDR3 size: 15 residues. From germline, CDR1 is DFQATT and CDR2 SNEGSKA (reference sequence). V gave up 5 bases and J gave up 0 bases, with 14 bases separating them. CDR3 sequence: CSAPPRGSSYNEQFF. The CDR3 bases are TGCAGTGCTCCCCCTCGGGGGAGCTCCTACAATGAGCAGTTCTTC.

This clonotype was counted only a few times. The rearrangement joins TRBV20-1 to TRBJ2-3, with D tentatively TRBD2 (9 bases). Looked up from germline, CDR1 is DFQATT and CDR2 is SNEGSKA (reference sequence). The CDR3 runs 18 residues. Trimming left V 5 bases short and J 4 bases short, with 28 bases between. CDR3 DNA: TGCAGTGCTGTCCTAGACAGGGGCGGCGGGGGGGCGGCAGATACGCAGTATTTT. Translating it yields CSAVLDRGGGGAADTQYF.